Listed below are T cell receptor beta chains from one sample, sequenced in a study of memory CD4+ T cells and cytomegalovirus serostatus. Assay: immunoSEQ multiplex PCR; the TCRdb copy retains only in-frame clones and omits some. Among about 38,000 clones listed, 79% were seen once. Sequencing input: memory CD4+ T cells from blood. The source of these receptors is an adult in good health and CMV-seropositive. Both conserved end residues are part of each CDR3. D genes are given only for firm matches. Clone size, where shown, is once, few, many, or a class for clones that have expanded.

J gene: TRBJ1-2; clone size: NA; D gene: NA; V gene: TRBV19; CDR3 DNA: TGTGCCAGTAGTATCGACTCGGACGGTTTTTTCGGCTACACCTTC; CDR3 protein: CASSIDSDGFFGYTF
J gene: TRBJ2-5; clone size: NA; D gene: TRBD1; V gene: TRBV5-1; CDR3 DNA: TGCGCCAGCAGCTTGGAGGGGGCAGAGACCCAGTACTTC; CDR3 protein: CASSLEGAETQYF
J gene: TRBJ2-1; clone size: few; D gene: NA; V gene: TRBV7-7; CDR3 DNA: TGTGCCAGCAGCCCGGATGAGCACGGTGAGCAGTTCTTC; CDR3 protein: CASSPDEHGEQFF
J gene: TRBJ2-2; clone size: NA; D gene: NA; V gene: TRBV5-4; CDR3 DNA: TGTGCCAGCAGCCGCGTCGGGGGCGCGAACACCGGGGAGCTGTTTTTT; CDR3 protein: CASSRVGGANTGELFF
J gene: TRBJ1-1; clone size: NA; D gene: NA; V gene: TRBV27; CDR3 DNA: TGTGCCAGCAGTCCCAGTTGGGATACTGAAGCTTTCTTT; CDR3 protein: CASSPSWDTEAFF
J gene: TRBJ1-5; clone size: medium-sized; D gene: TRBD1; V gene: TRBV7-8; CDR3 DNA: TGTGCCAGCAGCTTACGGGACAGGGTCTCTCAGCCCCAGCATTTT; CDR3 protein: CASSLRDRVSQPQHF
J gene: TRBJ1-6; clone size: medium-sized; D gene: NA; V gene: TRBV2; CDR3 DNA: TGTGCCAGCAAGGGGGAGGGGCAAGCACCCCTCCACTTT; CDR3 protein: CASKGEGQAPLHF
J gene: TRBJ1-4; clone size: few; D gene: NA; V gene: TRBV7-2; CDR3 DNA: TGTGCCAGCAGCCCGCTCACAGGGACATTGTTTTTT; CDR3 protein: CASSPLTGTLFF
J gene: TRBJ2-1; clone size: NA; D gene: NA; V gene: TRBV19; CDR3 DNA: TGTGCCAGTAGGCGGGCCCCAAAGGGTTACAATGAGCAGTTCTTC; CDR3 protein: CASRRAPKGYNEQFF
J gene: TRBJ2-2; clone size: NA; D gene: TRBD2; V gene: TRBV2; CDR3 DNA: TGTGCCAGCAAGGGAGTAGCGGGAGCGGTCGGGGAGCTGTTTTTT; CDR3 protein: CASKGVAGAVGELFF